This entry is about one T cell receptor beta chain. Antigen: not known. The sample belongs to a study of shared clonotypes between healthy human individuals. Regarding the study as a whole: Depth of sequencing was expected to influence donor clonotype sharing.

Terminally differentiated effector memory CD45RA+ cells were excluded from the naive CD8 cells, which were CD45RO-negative and positively selected for CCR7. CDR1 and CDR2 (germline): MGHDK, SYGVNS. V lost 4 bases, J lost 3 bases, and 6 bases stayed unmatched. This CDR3 is 15 amino acids long. TCRdb's table, derived via immunoSEQ multiplex PCR, lists solely in-frame clones and lacks some. The top ten clones hold about 1.1% of a sample with around 2,000,000 clones, about 94% of them seen once. The V gene is TRBV25-1, the J gene TRBJ2-1, with 7 bases identical to TRBD1. Sequenced material: naive CD8+ T cells sorted from blood. The receptor comes from a man aged 18 to 35 in good health. The CDR3 here is CASSVPGGIYNEQFF. The CDR3 nucleotides are TGTGCCAGCAGTGTCCCAGGGGGTATCTACAATGAGCAGTTCTTC.